This T cell receptor (beta chain) derives from a study of Graves' ophthalmopathy and Graves' hyperthyroidism. The study's findings and limits: The 13-signature model separated ophthalmopathy from stable hyperthyroidism at almost 90% sensitivity and nearly 83% specificity.

The CDR3 extends over 12 amino acids. Looked up from germline, CDR1 is ENHRY and CDR2 is SYGVKD. V was cut by 3 bases and J by 6 bases, with 6 bases left in between. Exclusion covered patients with other autoimmune diseases or uncontrolled infections (as well as pregnancy or lactation). Clinical symptoms and serum thyroxine were used for diagnosis; TRAb, thyroid ultrasound and orbital computed tomography were also relied on. RNA transcripts yielded amplified TCR beta CDR3 regions. Second-round multiplex PCR came after a first-round RT-PCR that employed HTBI primers. TCRdb re-analysed the multiplex PCR reads in MiXCR, keeping a single row per CDR3 protein. The sample shows some 250,000 distinct CDR3 sequences, around 50% of them seen only once. Details on this clonotype: Its antigen is undetermined.

Sequencing used peripheral blood. This sequence joins TRBV10-3 and TRBJ2-1, with D hard to call. The clonotype comes from an adult man with Graves' ophthalmopathy. The DNA of the CDR3 is TGTGCCATCAGTGAATCGCCCAATGAGCAGTTCTTC. Amino acid sequence: CAISESPNEQFF.